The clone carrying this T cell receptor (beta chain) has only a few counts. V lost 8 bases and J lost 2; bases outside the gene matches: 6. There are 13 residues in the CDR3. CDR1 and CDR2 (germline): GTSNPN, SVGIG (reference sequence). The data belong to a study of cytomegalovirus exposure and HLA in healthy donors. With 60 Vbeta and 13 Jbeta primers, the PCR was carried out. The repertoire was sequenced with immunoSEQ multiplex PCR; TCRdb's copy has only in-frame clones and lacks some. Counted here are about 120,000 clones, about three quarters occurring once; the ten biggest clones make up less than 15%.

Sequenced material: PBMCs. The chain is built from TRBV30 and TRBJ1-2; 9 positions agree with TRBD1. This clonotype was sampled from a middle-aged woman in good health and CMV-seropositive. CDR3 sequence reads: CAGGQGRNYGYTF. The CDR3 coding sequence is TGTGCCGGTGGACAGGGGCGCAACTATGGCTACACCTTC.